This record covers a single T cell receptor beta chain. The antigen remains unidentified. Only in-frame clones appear in the TCRdb table, and some are missing; sequencing was by immunoSEQ multiplex PCR. The sample holds 84,000 or so clones, 94% seen once. V lost 0 bases to trimming and J lost 4 bases, with 13 bases between them. The germline V gene has CDR1 SGHDT and CDR2 YYEEEE. CDR3 length: 16 residues. This record belongs to a study of OX40 agonist ivuxolimab in advanced cancers. The overall study: The patients received agonistic anti-OX40 (CD134) antibody ivuxolimab. Eligibility rules accepted prior anti-PD-1, anti-PD-L1 or anti-CTLA-4 therapy, and around 38% had some.

Notes on the study in general: Expanded clones were, on average, more numerous among CD8+ T cells than CD4+. CD4+ and CD8+ blood T cells expanded clonally by week 6 at 0.1 to 3.0 mg/kg.

This specimen consisted of CD4+ or CD8+ T cells sorted from blood, obtained in a trial of the OX40 agonist ivuxolimab. The chain recombines TRBV5-6 with TRBJ2-2; perhaps TRBD2 as D (7 bases). The sequence was collected from an adult with an advanced solid tumor such as melanoma, head and neck, liver or kidney cancer. Written as DNA, the CDR3 is TGTGCCAGCAGCTTGGTCACGGGGGGCAGCACCGGGGAGCTGTTTTTT. This translates into CASSLVTGGSTGELFF.